This T cell receptor beta chain was captured in a study of spatial heterogeneity in lung cancer. For the study at large: Consistent detection of more beta-chain than alpha-chain sequences was observed.

The CDR3 is 15 residues long. Trimming took off 4 bases at V and 3 bases at J, with 13 bases between the two ends. Germline CDR1 SGDLS, CDR2 YYNGEE. Regarding time point: sample taken at primary tumor resection. Via MiXCR, TCRdb re-called the 5' RACE reads, giving one row per CDR3 protein. The data contain 5,500 to 7,000 distinct CDR3 sequences, 7.5% to 9% of them singletons. This clonotype showed up just a few times. Its antigen is as yet unknown. Regarding the study as a whole: The study found that expanded intratumoral alpha and beta TCR counts tracked tumor mutation counts.

The clonotype was recovered from a female donor with early-stage non-small cell lung cancer. The input for sequencing was lung tumor tissue, taken at surgery. This rearrangement joins TRBV9 to TRBJ1-4; maybe TRBD1 (6 bases). The DNA for the CDR3 is TGTGCCAGCAGCCCCAGGACAGCACCTAATGAAAAACTGTTTTTT. Protein sequence: CASSPRTAPNEKLFF.